Each of the 4 T cell receptor beta chains below was sequenced from the same sample in a study of response to subunit inactivated influenza vaccine. TCRdb processed the RT-PCR reads anew with MiXCR; each CDR3 protein has one entry. The sample shows about half a million distinct CDR3 sequences, about a tenth of them seen only once. Specimen: PBMCs from blood, collected roughly 48 days after vaccination. The receptors shown here come from a man aged 50-60 years who received an inactivated influenza vaccine.

This clonotype was seen a handful of times. CDR3 sequence: CASRVDWEGAPLHF. CDR3 sequence (DNA): TGTGCCAGCAGGGTCGACTGGGAAGGAGCGCCCCTCCACTTT. The V call is TRBV27, the J call TRBJ1-6; D is unresolved. Per germline, CDR1 MNHEY and CDR2 SMNVEV (reference sequence). Trimming took off 6 bases at V and 13 bases at J, with 19 bases between the two ends. CDR3 length: 14 amino acids.

This chain links TRBV10-2 with TRBJ2-3; 9 positions match TRBD2. This CDR3 contains 13 residues. From germline, CDR1 is WSHSY and CDR2 SAAADI. The J segment lost 2 bases and the V segment lost 9 bases, leaving 3 bases of the junction unmatched. This chain's CDR3 is CASQRGVTDTQYF. As DNA, the CDR3 is TGCGCCAGTCAGCGGGGGGTCACAGATACGCAGTATTTT.

V is TRBV12-3 or TRBV12-4 and J is TRBJ1-6; tentative D call: TRBD1 (5 bases). V lost 3 bases and J lost 11, with 14 bases in between. The CDR3 runs 14 residues. This CDR3 reads CASSLGGTGAPLHF. CDR3 DNA sequence: TGTGCCAGCAGTTTGGGAGGGACTGGGGCACCCCTCCACTTT.

This clonotype was detected many times. The CDR3 region has the DNA TGCGCCAGCAGCGATGACTGGGGCCCGGGATTCGAGCAGTTCTTC. It encodes CASSDDWGPGFEQFF. The chain carries TRBV4-3 and TRBJ2-1; D is perhaps TRBD1 or TRBD2 (5 bases each). This CDR3 is built from 15 residues. V gave up 5 bases and J gave up 10 bases, with 21 bases separating them. The germline CDR1 and CDR2 sequences are LGHNA and YSLEER.